This T cell receptor beta chain was identified during a study of cytomegalovirus exposure and HLA in healthy donors. Looking at the study overall: Caucasian-associated ancestry cluster membership applied to about four fifths of some 400 genotyped donors. The study, taken as a whole, reports: An analysis was carried out later, and it reportedly showed fewer N-insertions in an Asian-associated ancestry cluster than the approximately 700-donor mean.

It was with 60 Vbeta and 13 Jbeta primers that the PCR ran. Sequencing used immunoSEQ multiplex PCR; TCRdb keeps in-frame clones, though not all of them. The data show about 190,000 clones, and the top ten clones hold approximately 6.9%. Details on this clone: Its antigen is as yet unknown.

CDR3 length: 17 amino acids. The ends were cut back, 0 bases at V and 2 bases at J, with 15 bases in the middle. The germline gives CDR1 SGDLS, CDR2 YYNGEE. Sequences were obtained from PBMCs. The sequence derives from a man aged 30 to 45 in good health and CMV-seronegative. The genes are TRBV9 and TRBJ1-3, with D perhaps matching TRBD1 (6 bases). The CDR3 region has the DNA TGTGCCAGCAGCGTAGAGGCCTCAGGGGTGACTGGAAACACCATATATTTT. Protein product: CASSVEASGVTGNTIYF.